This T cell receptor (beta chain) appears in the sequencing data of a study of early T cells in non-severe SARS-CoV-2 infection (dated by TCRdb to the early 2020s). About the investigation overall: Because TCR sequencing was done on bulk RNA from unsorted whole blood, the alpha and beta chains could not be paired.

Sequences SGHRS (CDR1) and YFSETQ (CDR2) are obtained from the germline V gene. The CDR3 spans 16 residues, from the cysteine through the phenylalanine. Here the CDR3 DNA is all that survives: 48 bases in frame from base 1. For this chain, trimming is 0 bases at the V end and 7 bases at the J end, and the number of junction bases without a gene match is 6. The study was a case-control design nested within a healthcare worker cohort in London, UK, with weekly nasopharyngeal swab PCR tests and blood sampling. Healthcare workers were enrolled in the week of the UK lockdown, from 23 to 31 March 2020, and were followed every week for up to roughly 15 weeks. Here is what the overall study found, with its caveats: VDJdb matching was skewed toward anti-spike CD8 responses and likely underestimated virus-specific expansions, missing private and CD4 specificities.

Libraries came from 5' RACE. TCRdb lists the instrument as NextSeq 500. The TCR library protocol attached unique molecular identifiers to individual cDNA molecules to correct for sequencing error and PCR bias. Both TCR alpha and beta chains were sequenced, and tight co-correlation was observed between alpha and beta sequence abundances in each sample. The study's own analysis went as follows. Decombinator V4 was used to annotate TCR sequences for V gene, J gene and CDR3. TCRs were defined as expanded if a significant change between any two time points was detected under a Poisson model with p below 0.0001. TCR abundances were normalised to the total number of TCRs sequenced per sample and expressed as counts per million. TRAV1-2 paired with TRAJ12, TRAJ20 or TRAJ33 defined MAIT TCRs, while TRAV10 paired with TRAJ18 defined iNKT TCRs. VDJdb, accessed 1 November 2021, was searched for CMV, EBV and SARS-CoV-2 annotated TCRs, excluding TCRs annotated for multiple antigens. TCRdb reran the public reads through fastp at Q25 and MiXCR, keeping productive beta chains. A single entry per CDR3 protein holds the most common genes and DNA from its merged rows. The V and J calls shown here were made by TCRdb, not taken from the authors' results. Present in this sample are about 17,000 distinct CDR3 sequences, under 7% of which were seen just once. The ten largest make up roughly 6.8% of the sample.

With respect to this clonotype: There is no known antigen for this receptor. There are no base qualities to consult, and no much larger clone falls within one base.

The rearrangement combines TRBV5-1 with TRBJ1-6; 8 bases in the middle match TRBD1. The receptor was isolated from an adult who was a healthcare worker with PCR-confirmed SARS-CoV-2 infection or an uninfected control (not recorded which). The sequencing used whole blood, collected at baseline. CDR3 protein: CASSLGLGQGNSPLHF. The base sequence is TGCGCCAGCAGCTTGGGGTTAGGACAGGGAAATTCACCCCTCCACTTT.